This entry concerns a single T cell receptor beta chain. This specimen belongs to a study of blood T cell repertoires in COVID-19. Study information: PBMCs, B-cell-depleted T cells, or T cells provided the cDNA or gDNA that made up the material.

In Seattle, patients joined the study during active infection and were tracked longitudinally. Profiling relied on immunoSEQ multiplex PCR, and the TCRdb table lists in-frame clones only, not all of them. The table shows about 170,000 clones, with around four fifths occurring only once. CDR1 and CDR2 (germline): MNHEY, SVGEGT. The CDR3 has 15 amino acids. Trimming removed 2 bases from V and 5 bases from J, with 15 bases in between. V is TRBV6-2 or TRBV6-3 and J is TRBJ1-2; possible D gene TRBD1, 5 bases. The TCR comes from a woman older than 75 with COVID-19, enrolled during active disease. The material sequenced was peripheral blood. The CDR3 coding sequence is TGTGCCAGCAGTTACGGGTGGTCAGGGATTTATGGCTACACCTTC. Protein sequence: CASSYGWSGIYGYTF.